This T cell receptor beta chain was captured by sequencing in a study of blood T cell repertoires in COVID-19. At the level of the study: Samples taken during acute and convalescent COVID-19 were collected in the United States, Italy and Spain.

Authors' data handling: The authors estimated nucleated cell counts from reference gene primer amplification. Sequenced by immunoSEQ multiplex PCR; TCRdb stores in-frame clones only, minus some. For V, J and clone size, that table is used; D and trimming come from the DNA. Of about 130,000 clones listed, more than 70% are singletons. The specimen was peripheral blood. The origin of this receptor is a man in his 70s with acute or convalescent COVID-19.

The CDR3 coding sequence is TGTGCCAGTAGTATGTCTAACAGGGGCTACTATGGCTACACCTTC. This codes for CASSMSNRGYYGYTF. This sequence joins TRBV19 and TRBJ1-2, with 7 nucleotides matching TRBD1. Germline-derived CDR1 and CDR2 are LNHDA and SQIVND (reference sequence). V was clipped by 3 bases and J by 3 bases; unmatched bases: 7. The CDR3 is made up of 15 amino acids.